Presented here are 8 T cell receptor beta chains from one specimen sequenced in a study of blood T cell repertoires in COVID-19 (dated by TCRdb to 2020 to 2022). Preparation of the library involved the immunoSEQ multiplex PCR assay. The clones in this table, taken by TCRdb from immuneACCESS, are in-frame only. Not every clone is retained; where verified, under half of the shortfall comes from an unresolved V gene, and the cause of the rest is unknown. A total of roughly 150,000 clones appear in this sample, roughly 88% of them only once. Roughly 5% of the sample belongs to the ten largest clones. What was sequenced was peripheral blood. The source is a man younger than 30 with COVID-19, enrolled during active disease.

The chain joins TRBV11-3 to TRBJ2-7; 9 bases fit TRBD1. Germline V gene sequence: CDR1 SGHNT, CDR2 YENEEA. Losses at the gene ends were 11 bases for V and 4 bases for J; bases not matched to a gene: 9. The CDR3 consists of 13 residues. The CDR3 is CACKTGGRYEQYF. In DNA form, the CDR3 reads TGTGCCTGCAAGACAGGGGGAAGGTACGAGCAGTACTTC. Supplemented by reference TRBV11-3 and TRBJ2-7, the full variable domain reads EAGVVQSPRYKIIEKKQPVAFWCNPISGHNTLYWYLQNLGQGPELLIRYENEEAVDDSQLPKDRFSAERLKGVDSTLKIQPAELGDSAVYLCACKTGGRYEQYFGPGTRLTVT.

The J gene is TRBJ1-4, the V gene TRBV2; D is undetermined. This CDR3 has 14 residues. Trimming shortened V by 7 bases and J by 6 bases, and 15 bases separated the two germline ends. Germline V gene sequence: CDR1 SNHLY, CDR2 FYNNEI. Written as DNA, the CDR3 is TGTGCCAGCACCCGATTGGGGAGGGATGAAAAACTGTTTTTT. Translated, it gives CASTRLGRDEKLFF.

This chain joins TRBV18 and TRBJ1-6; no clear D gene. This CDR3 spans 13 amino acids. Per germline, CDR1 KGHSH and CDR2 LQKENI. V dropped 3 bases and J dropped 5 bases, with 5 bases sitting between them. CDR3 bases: TGTGCCAGCTCACCCAAAAATAATTCACCCCTCCACTTT. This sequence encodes CASSPKNNSPLHF.

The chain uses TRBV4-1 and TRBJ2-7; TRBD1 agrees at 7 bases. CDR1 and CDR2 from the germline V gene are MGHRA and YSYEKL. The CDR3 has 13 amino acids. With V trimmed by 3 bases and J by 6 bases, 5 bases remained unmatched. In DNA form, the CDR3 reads TGCGCCAGCAGCCAGGTACAGGGGCGCGAGCAGTACTTC. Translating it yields CASSQVQGREQYF.

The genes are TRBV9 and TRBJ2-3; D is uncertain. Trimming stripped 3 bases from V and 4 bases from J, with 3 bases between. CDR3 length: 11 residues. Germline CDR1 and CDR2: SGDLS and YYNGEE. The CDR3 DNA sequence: TGTGCCAGCAGCGCGTCAGATACGCAGTATTTT. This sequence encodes CASSASDTQYF.

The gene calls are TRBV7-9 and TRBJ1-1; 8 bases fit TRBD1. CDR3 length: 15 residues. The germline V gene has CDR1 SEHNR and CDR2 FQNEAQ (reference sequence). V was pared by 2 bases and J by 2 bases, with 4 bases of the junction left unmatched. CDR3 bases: TGTGCCAGCAGCTTACCACAGGGGGGCAACACTGAAGCTTTCTTT. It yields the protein CASSLPQGGNTEAFF.

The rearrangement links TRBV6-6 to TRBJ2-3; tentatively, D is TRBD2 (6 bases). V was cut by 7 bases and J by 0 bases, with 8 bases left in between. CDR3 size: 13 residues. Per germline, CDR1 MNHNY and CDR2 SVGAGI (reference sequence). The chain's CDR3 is CASIAESTDTQYF. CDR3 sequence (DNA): TGTGCCAGCATAGCGGAGAGCACAGATACGCAGTATTTT.

CDR3 DNA: TGTGCCAGCAGCTTATATGCCGGGGACACCGGGGAGCTGTTTTTT. It specifies CASSLYAGDTGELFF. The genes are TRBV7-3 and TRBJ2-2; D possibly corresponds to TRBD2 (5 bases). Germline V gives CDR1 SGHTA, CDR2 FQGTGA. The CDR3 contains 15 residues. The V end was cut by 2 bases, the J end by 3 bases, with 10 bases between.